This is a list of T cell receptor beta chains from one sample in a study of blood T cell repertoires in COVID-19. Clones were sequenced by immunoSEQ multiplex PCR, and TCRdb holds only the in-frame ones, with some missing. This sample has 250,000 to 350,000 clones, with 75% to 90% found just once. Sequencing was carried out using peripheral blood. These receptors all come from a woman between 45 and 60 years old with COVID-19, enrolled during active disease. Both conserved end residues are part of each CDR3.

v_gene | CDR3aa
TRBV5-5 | CASSLVSTSAYEQYF
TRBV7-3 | CASRPGTGWENEQFF
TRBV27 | CASSLPGGPRNEQFF
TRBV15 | CATSSPPAGTEGTGELFF
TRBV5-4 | CASSLGTTNSYGYTF
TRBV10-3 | CAISESPRENTGELFF
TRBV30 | CAWSTGTGGSGQETQYF
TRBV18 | CASSPTGQVLGYTF
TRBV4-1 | CASSQSGWLRDTEAFF
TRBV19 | CASSTGNTEAFF
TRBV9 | CASRPSTLLAGGSNEQFF
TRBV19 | CASSTGLSGRGQYF
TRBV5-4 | CASSLAGFGEQYF
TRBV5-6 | CASSLEGTSGSYYEQYF
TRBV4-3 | CASSQVKTGGSSSYNSPLHF